These 7 T cell receptor beta chains came from one sample sequenced in a study of blood T cell repertoires in COVID-19. TCRdb's copy holds only in-frame clones and misses some; the assay was immunoSEQ multiplex PCR. The table lists some 130,000 clones, 70% to 85% of them singletons. The sample taken for sequencing was peripheral blood. These receptors were obtained from a man aged 60 to 75 who had recovered from COVID-19.

The chain combines TRBV10-3 with TRBJ1-1; TRBD1 might be the D (5 bases). Germline CDR1 ENHRY, CDR2 SYGVKD. This CDR3 has 11 residues. Trimming took 5 bases from V and 8 from J, leaving 9 bases between them. The CDR3 is CAISSGGEAFF. In nucleotides, the CDR3 is TGTGCCATCAGTTCGGGGGGGGAAGCTTTCTTT.

The rearrangement joins TRBV7-9 to TRBJ1-5; D remains ambiguous. The V end was cut by 3 bases, the J end by 6 bases, with 3 bases between. The CDR3 runs to 11 residues. Germline V gene lookup returns CDR1 SEHNR and CDR2 FQNEAQ (reference sequence). The CDR3 DNA follows: TGTGCCAGCAGCTTCGGTCAGCCCCAGCATTTT. Its protein is CASSFGQPQHF.

This clone appeared a few times. V is TRBV7-9 and J is TRBJ2-2; maybe TRBD2 (6 bases). V was pared by 1 base and J by 4 bases, with 10 bases between. CDR1 is SEHNR, CDR2 FQNEAQ, per germline (reference sequence). This CDR3 is built from 15 residues. CDR3 amino acids: CASSLVNSGTGELFF. The CDR3 nucleotides are TGTGCCAGCAGCTTAGTCAATAGCGGCACCGGGGAGCTGTTTTTT.

This clone was seen a single time. The J gene is TRBJ2-5, the V gene TRBV7-9, with 7 bases lining up with TRBD2. V shed 0 bases, J shed 4 bases, and the junction held 5 bases outside the gene matches. The germline V gene has CDR1 SEHNR and CDR2 FQNEAQ (reference sequence). This CDR3 is built from 15 residues. This CDR3 reads CASSLARGGGETQYF. The CDR3 nucleotides read TGTGCCAGCAGCTTAGCCCGTGGGGGGGGAGAGACCCAGTACTTC. Filled out from reference TRBV7-9 and TRBJ2-5, the complete variable domain reads DTGVSQNPRHKITKRGQNVTFRCDPISEHNRLYWYRQTLGQGPEFLTYFQNEAQLEKSRLLSDRFSAERPKGSFSTLEIQRTEQGDSAMYLCASSLARGGGETQYFGPGTRLLVL.

The rearrangement links TRBV28 to TRBJ2-2; 8 nucleotides align to TRBD1. CDR3 length: 16 residues. Germline V gives CDR1 MDHEN, CDR2 SYDVKM. The V gene end was trimmed by 6 bases and the J gene end by 6 bases; junction bases not matched to a gene: 12. CDR3 sequence (DNA): TGTGCCAGCAGCCGTCGGACAGGGATAAGTTCCGGGGAGCTGTTTTTT. Translating it yields CASSRRTGISSGELFF.

The chain joins TRBV7-2 to TRBJ2-7; D possibly corresponds to TRBD1 (6 bases). Germline V lookup: CDR1 SGHTA, CDR2 FQGNSA. This CDR3 region has 15 residues. Trimming stripped 2 bases from V and 0 bases from J, with 11 bases between. The CDR3 reads CASSLNGQPSYEQYF. The CDR3 bases are TGTGCCAGCAGCTTAAATGGACAGCCCTCCTACGAGCAGTACTTC.

J is TRBJ1-4 and V is TRBV27, with 7 bases lining up with TRBD1. This CDR3 has 13 amino acids. After removal of 6 bases from V and 4 bases from J, the junction contained 2 bases not matched to a gene. Germline values: CDR1 MNHEY, CDR2 SMNVEV (reference sequence). CDR3 in amino acids: CASSRDSNEKLFF. The CDR3 DNA follows: TGTGCCAGCAGCCGGGACAGTAATGAAAAACTGTTTTTT. The variable domain in full, with the rest retrieved from reference TRBV27 and TRBJ1-4, is EAQVTQNPRYLITVTGKKLTVTCSQNMNHEYMSWYRQDPGLGLRQIYYSMNVEVTDKGDVPEGYKVSRKEKRNFPLILESPSPNQTSLYFCASSRDSNEKLFFGSGTQLSVL.